The subject of this entry is one T cell receptor beta chain. Its antigen remains unknown. The data were taken from a study of T cell responses to AZD1222 COVID-19 vaccine. Broader study findings: White British ancestry dominated among donors, who included more females, and clonal diversity was possibly underestimated. Variant regions that are unmutated are reportedly the target of nearly half of spike-specific TCRs. Spike regions recognized by vaccine-associated CD4 TCRs spanned the protein, led by 160-218 and 743-854. It was only after the peak T cell response that any repertoires were sampled.

V shed 4 bases, J shed 5 bases, and the junction held 6 bases outside the gene matches. The CDR3 length is 16 residues. Germline lookup yields CDR1 SGHTA and CDR2 FQGTGA. Only in-frame clones appear in the TCRdb table, and some are missing; sequencing was by immunoSEQ multiplex PCR. The table has some 64,000 clones, more than 85% seen once. The chain combines TRBV7-3 with TRBJ2-2; 11 bases are a match to TRBD2. The input for sequencing was peripheral blood, taken on day 0 of AZD1222 vaccination. The origin of this receptor is an adult in good health. In DNA form, the CDR3 reads TGTGCCAGCAGCTCCCATAGCGGGGGGGCAACCGGGGAGCTGTTTTTT. As protein: CASSSHSGGATGELFF.